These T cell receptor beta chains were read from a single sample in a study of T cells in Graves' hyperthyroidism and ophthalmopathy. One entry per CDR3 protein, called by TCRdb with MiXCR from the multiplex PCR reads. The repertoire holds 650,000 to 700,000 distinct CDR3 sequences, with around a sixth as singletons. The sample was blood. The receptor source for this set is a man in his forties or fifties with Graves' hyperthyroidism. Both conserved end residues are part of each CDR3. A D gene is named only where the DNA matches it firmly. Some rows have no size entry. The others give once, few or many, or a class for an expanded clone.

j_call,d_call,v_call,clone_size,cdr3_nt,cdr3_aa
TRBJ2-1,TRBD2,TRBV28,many,TGTGCCAGCAGTCCATTAGCGGGGGTGGGCAATGAGCAGTTCTTC,CASSPLAGVGNEQFF
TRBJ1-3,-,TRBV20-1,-,TGCAGTGTTCCGGAGGGACCGAGCTCTGGAAACACCATATATTTT,CSVPEGPSSGNTIYF
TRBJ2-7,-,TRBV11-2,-,TGTGCCAGCAGCCTAAACCACCCCCAGGGGCCCAGCGGTGTCGAGCAGTACTTC,CASSLNHPQGPSGVEQYF
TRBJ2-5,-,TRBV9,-,TGTGCCAGCAGCGTAGGAGCCGGGGCAGGAGAGACCCAGTACTTC,CASSVGAGAGETQYF
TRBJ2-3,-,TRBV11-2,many,TGTGCCAGCAGCTTAGGTTGGGGGACAGATACGCAGTATTTT,CASSLGWGTDTQYF
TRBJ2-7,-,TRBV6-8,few,TGTGCCAGCACCGAATCCCTACTTCGTGGGGATCGCGAGCAGTACTTC,CASTESLLRGDREQYF
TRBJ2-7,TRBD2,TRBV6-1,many,TGTGCCAGCAAAACTAGCGGGAGGTACGGGTGGGAGCAGTACTTC,CASKTSGRYGWEQYF
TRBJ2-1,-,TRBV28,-,TGTGCCACCGGACTGCCCGATGAGCAGTTCTTC,CATGLPDEQFF
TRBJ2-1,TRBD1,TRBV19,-,TGTGCCAGTAGTATAGACGGGACAGGGGGCTTATACAATGAGCAGTTCTTC,CASSIDGTGGLYNEQFF
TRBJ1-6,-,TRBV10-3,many,TGTGCCATCAGTGAGTCCCAGAATTCACCCCTCCACTTT,CAISESQNSPLHF
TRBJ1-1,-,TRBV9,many,TGTGCCAGCAGCATCGGAGGGCATAATGAAGCTTTCTTT,CASSIGGHNEAFF